One and the same sample provided the 9 T cell receptor beta chains below, sequenced in a study of sequential checkpoint blockade in melanoma (dated 2019 in TCRdb). Receptor libraries were prepared by the immunoSEQ multiplex PCR assay. This is the immuneACCESS table as TCRdb keeps it, with only in-frame sequences that have V and J called. A part of the clones is gone; compared with another copy, unresolved V genes explain less than half, and the rest is unexplained. This sample gives roughly 19,000 clones in total; around 88% of them show up just once. Clones ranked in the top ten supply roughly a third of the sample. The treatment or condition tag for this specimen amounts to: randomized to nivolumab then ipilimumab (arm A) or the reverse (arm B). The material sequenced was CD8+ T cells sorted from blood (inferred from file names), taken from a patient given nivolumab and ipilimumab in sequence. These receptors were taken from a human donor with melanoma.

The rearrangement uses TRBV10-2 and TRBJ2-1, with D tentatively TRBD1 (7 bases). Per germline, CDR1 WSHSY and CDR2 SAAADI. CDR3 length: 12 residues. CDR3 protein: CVTGEAYNEQFF. As DNA, the CDR3 is TGCGTTACAGGGGAGGCCTACAATGAGCAGTTCTTC.

The V call is TRBV7-9, the J call TRBJ2-7; TRBD2 agrees at 8 bases. V gave up 6 bases and J gave up 3 bases; unmatched junction bases: 4. Germline V gene data show CDR1 as SEHNR and CDR2 as FQNEAQ (reference sequence). The CDR3 extends over 13 amino acids. The CDR3 here is CASSERGLYEQYF. DNA for the CDR3: TGTGCCAGCAGTGAGCGGGGGCTCTACGAGCAGTACTTC.

The chain joins TRBV29-1 to TRBJ1-2; a possible D gene is TRBD1 (5 bases). V lost 0 bases to trimming and J lost 1 base, with 6 bases between them. This CDR3 is 13 amino acids long. From germline, CDR1 is SQVTM and CDR2 ANQGSEA. DNA of the CDR3: TGCAGCGTTGAAGACCAGGGTAACTATGGCTACACCTTC. Protein product: CSVEDQGNYGYTF.

This chain uses TRBV19 with TRBJ2-1; D unclear. Trimming pared 5 bases from V and 9 bases from J, leaving 11 bases between. The CDR3 runs 12 residues. Germline-derived CDR1 and CDR2 are LNHDA and SQIVND (reference sequence). CDR3: CASSSLGIEQFF. The DNA of the CDR3 is TGTGCCAGTAGTTCCCTAGGTATTGAGCAGTTCTTC.

The J gene is TRBJ1-1, the V gene TRBV28; D remains ambiguous. There are 10 residues in the CDR3. V was clipped by 6 bases and J by 4 bases, with 3 bases between them. Germline V gives CDR1 MDHEN, CDR2 SYDVKM. Written as DNA, the CDR3 is TGTGCCAGCAGGAGCACTGAAGCTTTCTTT. Protein product: CASRSTEAFF.

The chain employs TRBV28 and TRBJ2-5, with 7 bases lining up with TRBD1. The V segment lost 6 bases and the J segment 3 bases; nucleotides outside the gene matches: 7. This CDR3 comprises 14 residues. Germline values: CDR1 MDHEN, CDR2 SYDVKM. This CDR3 is CASSSGTAEETQYF. CDR3 bases: TGTGCCAGCAGCAGTGGGACAGCAGAAGAGACCCAGTACTTC.

V gene TRBV27 combines with J gene TRBJ2-7; D remains ambiguous. The CDR3 is made up of 13 amino acids. The V end lost 0 bases, the J end lost 7 bases, and 10 bases lay between the germline ends. Germline V gives CDR1 MNHEY, CDR2 SMNVEV (reference sequence). CDR3 protein: CASSLSSAREQYF. CDR3 bases: TGTGCCAGCAGTTTATCGAGCGCAAGGGAGCAGTACTTC.

This clone has only a few counts. The chain carries TRBV2 and TRBJ2-1; D might be TRBD1 (6 bases). Germline lookup yields CDR1 SNHLY and CDR2 FYNNEI. V lost 1 base and J lost 8, with 9 bases in between. CDR3 length: 13 residues. The CDR3 loop reads CASSEGTAYEQFF. As DNA, the CDR3 is TGTGCCAGCAGTGAAGGGACAGCCTATGAGCAGTTCTTC.

The chain combines TRBV11-2 with TRBJ1-1, with D unresolved. This CDR3 is 15 amino acids long. The V gene lost 3 bases and the J gene lost 3 bases, with 14 bases spanning the gap. The V gene's germline CDR1 is SGHAT and CDR2 FQNNGV. The CDR3 coding sequence is TGTGCCAGCAGCTTGGTAACGAAGGGAGACACTGAAGCTTTCTTT. Its protein product is CASSLVTKGDTEAFF.